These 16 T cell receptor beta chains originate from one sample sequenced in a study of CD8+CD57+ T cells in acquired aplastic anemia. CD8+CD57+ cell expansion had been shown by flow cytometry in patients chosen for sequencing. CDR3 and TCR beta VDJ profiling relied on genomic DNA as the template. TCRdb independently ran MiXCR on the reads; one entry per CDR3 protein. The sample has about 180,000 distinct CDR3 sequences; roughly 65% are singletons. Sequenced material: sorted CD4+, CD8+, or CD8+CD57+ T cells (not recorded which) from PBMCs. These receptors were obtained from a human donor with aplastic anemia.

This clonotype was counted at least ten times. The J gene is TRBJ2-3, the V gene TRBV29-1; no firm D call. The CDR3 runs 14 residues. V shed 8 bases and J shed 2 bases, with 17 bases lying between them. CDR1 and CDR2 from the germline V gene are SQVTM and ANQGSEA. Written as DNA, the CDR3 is TGCAGCTCCCCTGGTCCAGTAAACACAGATACGCAGTATTTT. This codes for CSSPGPVNTDTQYF.

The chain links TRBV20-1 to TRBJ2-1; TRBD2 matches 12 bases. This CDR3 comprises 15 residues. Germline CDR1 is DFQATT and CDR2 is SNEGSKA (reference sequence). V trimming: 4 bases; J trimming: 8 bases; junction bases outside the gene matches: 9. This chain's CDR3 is CSATETSGRIYEQFF. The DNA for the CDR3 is TGCAGTGCTACTGAAACTAGCGGGAGGATCTATGAGCAGTTCTTC.

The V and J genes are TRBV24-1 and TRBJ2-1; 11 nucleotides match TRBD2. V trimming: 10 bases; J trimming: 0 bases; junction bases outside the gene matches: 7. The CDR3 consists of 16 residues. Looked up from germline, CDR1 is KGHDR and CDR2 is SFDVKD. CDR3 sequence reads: CATPLTSGDSYNEQFF. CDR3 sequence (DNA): TGTGCCACGCCCTTGACTAGCGGGGACTCCTACAATGAGCAGTTCTTC.

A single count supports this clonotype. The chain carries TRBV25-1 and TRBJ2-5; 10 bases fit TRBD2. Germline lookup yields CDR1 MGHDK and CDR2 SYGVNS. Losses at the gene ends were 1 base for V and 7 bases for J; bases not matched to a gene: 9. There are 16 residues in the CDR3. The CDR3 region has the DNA TGTGCCAGCAGTGAATCTGATAGCGGGAGGTTCGGGACCCAGTACTTC. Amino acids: CASSESDSGRFGTQYF.

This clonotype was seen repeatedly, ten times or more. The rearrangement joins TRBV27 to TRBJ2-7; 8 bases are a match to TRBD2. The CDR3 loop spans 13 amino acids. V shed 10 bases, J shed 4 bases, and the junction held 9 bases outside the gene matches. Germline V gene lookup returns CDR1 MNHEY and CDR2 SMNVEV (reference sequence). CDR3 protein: CATTGGASYEQYF. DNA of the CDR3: TGTGCCACCACCGGGGGGGCCTCGTACGAGCAGTACTTC.

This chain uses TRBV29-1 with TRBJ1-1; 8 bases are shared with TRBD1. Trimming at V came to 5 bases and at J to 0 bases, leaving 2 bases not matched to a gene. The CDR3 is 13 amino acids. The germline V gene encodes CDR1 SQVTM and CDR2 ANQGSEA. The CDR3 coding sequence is TGCAGCGTTACACAGGGGGTGAACACTGAAGCTTTCTTT. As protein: CSVTQGVNTEAFF.

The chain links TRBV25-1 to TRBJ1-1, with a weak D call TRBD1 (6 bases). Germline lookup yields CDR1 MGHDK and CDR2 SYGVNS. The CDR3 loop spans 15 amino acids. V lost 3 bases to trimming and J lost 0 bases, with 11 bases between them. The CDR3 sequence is CASSETGVMNTEAFF. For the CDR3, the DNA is TGTGCCAGCAGTGAGACAGGAGTCATGAACACTGAAGCTTTCTTT.

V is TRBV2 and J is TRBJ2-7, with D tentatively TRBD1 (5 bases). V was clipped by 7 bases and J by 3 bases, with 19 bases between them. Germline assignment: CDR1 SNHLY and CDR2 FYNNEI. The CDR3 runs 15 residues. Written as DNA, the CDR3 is TGTGCCAGCATTTCGGGTCACAGGTCCAGCTACGAGCAGTACTTC. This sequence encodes CASISGHRSSYEQYF.

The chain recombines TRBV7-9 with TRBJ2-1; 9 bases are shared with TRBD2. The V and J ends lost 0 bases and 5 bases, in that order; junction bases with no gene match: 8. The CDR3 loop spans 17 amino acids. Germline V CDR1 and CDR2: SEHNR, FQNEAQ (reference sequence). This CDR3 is CASSLALIQRGDNEQFF. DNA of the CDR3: TGTGCCAGCAGCTTAGCGCTTATCCAGCGGGGGGACAATGAGCAGTTCTTC.

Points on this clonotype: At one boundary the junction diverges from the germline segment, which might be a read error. The CDR3 loop reads CASSAPEQGATYEQHF. Written as DNA, the CDR3 is TGCGCCAGCAGCGCCCCGGAACAGGGGGCAACCTACGAGCAGCACTTC. The chain recombines TRBV5-1 with TRBJ2-7, with 9 positions matching TRBD1. CDR1 is SGHRS and CDR2 is YFSETQ in the germline V gene. The CDR3 contains 16 residues.

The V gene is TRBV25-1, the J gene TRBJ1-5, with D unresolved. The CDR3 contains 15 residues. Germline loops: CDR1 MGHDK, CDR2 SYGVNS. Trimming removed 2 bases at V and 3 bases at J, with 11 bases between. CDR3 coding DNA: TGTGCCAGCAGTGAAAGGGAGATCGTCAATCAGCCCCAGCATTTT. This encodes CASSEREIVNQPQHF.

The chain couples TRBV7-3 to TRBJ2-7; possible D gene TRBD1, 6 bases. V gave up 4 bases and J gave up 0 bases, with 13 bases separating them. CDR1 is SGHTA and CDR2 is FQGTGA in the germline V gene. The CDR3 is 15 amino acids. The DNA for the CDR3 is TGTGCCAGCAGCTCCACCGGGACACCCTCCTACGAGCAGTACTTC. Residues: CASSSTGTPSYEQYF.

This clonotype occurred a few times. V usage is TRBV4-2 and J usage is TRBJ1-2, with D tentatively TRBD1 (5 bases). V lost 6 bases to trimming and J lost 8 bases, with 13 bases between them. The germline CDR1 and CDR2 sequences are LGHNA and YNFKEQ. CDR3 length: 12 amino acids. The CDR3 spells CASSYTGGGYTF. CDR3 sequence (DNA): TGTGCCAGCAGTTACACCGGGGGGGGCTACACCTTC.

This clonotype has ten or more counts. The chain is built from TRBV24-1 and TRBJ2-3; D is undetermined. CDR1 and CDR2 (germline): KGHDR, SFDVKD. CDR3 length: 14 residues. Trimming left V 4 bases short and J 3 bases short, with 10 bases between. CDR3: CATSDPLQTDTQYF. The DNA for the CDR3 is TGTGCCACCAGTGACCCTCTACAGACAGATACGCAGTATTTT.

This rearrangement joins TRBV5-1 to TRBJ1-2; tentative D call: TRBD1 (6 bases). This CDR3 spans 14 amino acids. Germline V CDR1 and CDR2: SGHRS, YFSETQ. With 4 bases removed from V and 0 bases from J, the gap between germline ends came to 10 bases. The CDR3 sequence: CASSVDSPNYGYTF. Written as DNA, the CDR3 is TGCGCCAGCAGCGTGGACAGTCCTAACTATGGCTACACCTTC.

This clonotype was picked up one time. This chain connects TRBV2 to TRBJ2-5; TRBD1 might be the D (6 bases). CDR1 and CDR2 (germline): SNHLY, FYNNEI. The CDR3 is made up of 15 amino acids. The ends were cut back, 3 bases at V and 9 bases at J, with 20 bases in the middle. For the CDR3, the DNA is TGTGCCAGCAGTGACATACAGGGAAGCAATCAGCCCCAGTACTTC. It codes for CASSDIQGSNQPQYF.